The 6 T cell receptor beta chains below all came from one sample that was sequenced in a study of shared clonotypes between healthy human individuals. Libraries were prepared by immunoSEQ multiplex PCR; TCRdb keeps only in-frame clonotypes and omits some of them. The data hold fewer than 800,000 clones, with approximately 90% observed a single time. CD8 cells regarded as naive lacked CD45RO, were positively chosen for CCR7, and omitted terminally differentiated effector memory CD45RA+ cells. The sequenced sample consisted of naive CD8+ T cells sorted from blood. The receptors here all came from a young man in good health.

V usage is TRBV13 and J usage is TRBJ2-1, with 8 positions matching TRBD2. Germline V CDR1 and CDR2: PRHDT, FYEKMQ (reference sequence). J was trimmed by 4 bases and V by 5 bases; bases with no gene match: 7. The CDR3 has 15 amino acids. CDR3 nucleotides: TGTGCCAGCAGCCAAGGACTAGCCGCGTACAATGAGCAGTTCTTC. It specifies CASSQGLAAYNEQFF.

This clone was recorded only once. The chain employs TRBV4-1 and TRBJ2-1; 7 bases agree with TRBD1. Unmatched junction bases numbered 17, after V lost 3 bases and J lost 15 bases. Looked up from germline, CDR1 is MGHRA and CDR2 is YSYEKL. The CDR3 is made up of 15 amino acids. The DNA for the CDR3 is TGCGCCAGCAGCCATTCCGGGACAGCTCGTCAGACGCGGTTCTTC. This codes for CASSHSGTARQTRFF.

The DNA for the CDR3 is TGTGCCAGCAGCTTAACTGCCCAGGGTGCCCATCGCTACGAGCAGTACTTC. It translates to CASSLTAQGAHRYEQYF. This chain links TRBV7-9 with TRBJ2-7, with D perhaps matching TRBD1 (5 bases). This CDR3 spans 17 amino acids. Trimming removed 2 bases from V and 3 bases from J, with 20 bases in between. CDR1 is SEHNR, CDR2 FQNEAQ, per germline (reference sequence). Combining the CDR3 with reference TRBV7-9 and TRBJ2-7 gives the whole variable domain DTGVSQNPRHKITKRGQNVTFRCDPISEHNRLYWYRQTLGQGPEFLTYFQNEAQLEKSRLLSDRFSAERPKGSFSTLEIQRTEQGDSAMYLCASSLTAQGAHRYEQYFGPGTRLTVT.

The gene calls are TRBV5-6 and TRBJ2-7; D gene unclear. The germline CDR1 and CDR2 sequences are SGHDT and YYEEEE. CDR3 length: 12 amino acids. With 1 base removed from V and 5 bases from J, the gap between germline ends came to 7 bases. CDR3 region: CASSLLGNEQYF. CDR3 bases: TGTGCCAGCAGCTTGTTAGGGAACGAGCAGTACTTC.

The chain recombines TRBV28 with TRBJ1-5, with 8 nucleotides matching TRBD1. This CDR3 region has 14 residues. Trimming cost V 5 bases and J 4 bases; bases outside gene matches: 4. Looked up from germline, CDR1 is MDHEN and CDR2 is SYDVKM. The CDR3 nucleotides are TGTGCCAGCAGTGTGACAGGGGAAAATCAGCCCCAGCATTTT. Translating it yields CASSVTGENQPQHF.

Concerning this clone: A junction end diverges from the germline sequence, so it may reflect a read error. The rearrangement joins TRBV9 to TRBJ2-1; 9 positions agree with TRBD2. This CDR3 contains 12 residues. Per the germline V gene, CDR1 is SGDLS and CDR2 is YYNGEE. DNA for the CDR3: TGTGCCGGCAGCGCGGGACTAGCAGAGCAGTTCTTC. Residues: CAGSAGLAEQFF.